Below, one T cell receptor (beta chain) is given with its context. Single viable CD3+CD4+CD8-CD45RO+ cells were sorted as the memory CD4+ T cells. The source of the sample is a study of memory CD4+ T cells and cytomegalovirus serostatus. The table came from immunoSEQ multiplex PCR; TCRdb's copy has only in-frame clones and leaves some out. Of about 56,000 clones listed, about 70% are singletons. The CDR3 sequence is 17 residues long. The V and J ends lost 3 bases and 9 bases respectively, with 25 bases between them. CDR1 and CDR2 from the germline V gene are SGHRS and YFSETQ. This TCR came from an adult in good health and CMV-seropositive. Sequenced input: memory CD4+ T cells from blood. The V and J genes are TRBV5-1 and TRBJ2-1, with D possibly TRBD2 on 7 matching bases. CDR3 nucleotides: TGCGCCAGCAGCTCGGGGGGCATAGGGGCGGGAGCAGCTGAGCAGTTCTTC. Protein sequence: CASSSGGIGAGAAEQFF.